The rows below give T cell receptor beta chains drawn from one sample of a study of cytomegalovirus exposure and HLA in healthy donors. The method was immunoSEQ multiplex PCR; TCRdb's version includes in-frame clones alone and lacks a portion of them. The data show tens of thousands of clones, 7.6% seen once. Sequenced input: PBMCs. The receptors originated from a man in his forties or fifties in good health and CMV-seronegative. The CDR3 runs from the conserved cysteine through the conserved F or W. The order of the fields is CDR3 length, V gene, clone size, D gene, J gene, CDR3 protein, CDR3 DNA. The D gene is left open where the match is weak. Size is omitted from some rows. Given values are once, few, many or a class for expanded clones.

len: 15
v_gene: TRBV11-2
abundance: few
d_gene: TRBD2
j_gene: TRBJ2-1
CDR3aa: CASSSLTSGYNEQFF
CDR3nt: TGTGCCAGCAGCTCGTTGACTAGCGGGTACAATGAGCAGTTCTTC

len: 13
v_gene: TRBV6-5
abundance: few
d_gene: TRBD2
j_gene: TRBJ2-3
CDR3aa: CATYREGTDTQYF
CDR3nt: TGTGCCACCTACCGGGAGGGCACAGATACGCAGTATTTT

len: 12
v_gene: TRBV28
abundance: few
d_gene: -
j_gene: TRBJ2-7
CDR3aa: CASSLGGNEQYF
CDR3nt: TGTGCCAGCAGTTTAGGAGGGAACGAGCAGTACTTC

len: 16
v_gene: TRBV10-3
abundance: few
d_gene: TRBD2
j_gene: TRBJ2-3
CDR3aa: CAISGISGGPTDTQYF
CDR3nt: TGTGCCATCAGTGGGATTAGCGGGGGGCCCACAGATACGCAGTATTTT

len: 13
v_gene: TRBV23-1
abundance: -
d_gene: -
j_gene: TRBJ2-5
CDR3aa: CASISGLEETQYF
CDR3nt: TGCGCCAGCATTTCGGGACTCGAAGAGACCCAGTACTTC

len: 13
v_gene: TRBV4-1
abundance: few
d_gene: -
j_gene: TRBJ1-5
CDR3aa: CASSQTRNQPQHF
CDR3nt: TGCGCCAGCAGCCAGACCAGGAATCAGCCCCAGCATTTT

len: 15
v_gene: TRBV5-1
abundance: few
d_gene: -
j_gene: TRBJ1-6
CDR3aa: CASSPARGGGSPLHF
CDR3nt: TGCGCCAGCAGCCCGGCGAGGGGCGGAGGGTCACCCCTCCACTTT

len: 14
v_gene: TRBV27
abundance: -
d_gene: -
j_gene: TRBJ2-7
CDR3aa: CASSLGLHNPPRDF
CDR3nt: TGTGCCAGCAGTTTGGGGCTTCATAACCCCCCCAGGGACTTC

len: 16
v_gene: TRBV28
abundance: -
d_gene: TRBD1
j_gene: TRBJ2-7
CDR3aa: CASSPRGTGAPYEQYF
CDR3nt: TGTGCCAGCAGTCCCAGGGGGACAGGGGCCCCCTACGAGCAGTACTTC

len: 13
v_gene: TRBV9
abundance: few
d_gene: -
j_gene: TRBJ1-2
CDR3aa: CASSVATGMGYTF
CDR3nt: TGTGCCAGCAGCGTAGCTACAGGGATGGGCTACACCTTC

len: 15
v_gene: TRBV7-2
abundance: few
d_gene: TRBD1
j_gene: TRBJ2-3
CDR3aa: CASSPRQGAGAAQYF
CDR3nt: TGTGCCAGCAGCCCTCGACAGGGGGCGGGAGCTGCGCAGTATTTT

len: 15
v_gene: TRBV6-1
abundance: few
d_gene: -
j_gene: TRBJ2-3
CDR3aa: CASQSWRGRTDTQYF
CDR3nt: TGTGCCAGCCAGTCGTGGCGGGGGCGCACAGATACGCAGTATTTT

len: 17
v_gene: TRBV27
abundance: few
d_gene: TRBD1
j_gene: TRBJ2-7
CDR3aa: CASSPTQQTGGAGEQYF
CDR3nt: TGTGCCAGCAGTCCCACCCAACAGACAGGGGGCGCGGGCGAGCAGTACTTC